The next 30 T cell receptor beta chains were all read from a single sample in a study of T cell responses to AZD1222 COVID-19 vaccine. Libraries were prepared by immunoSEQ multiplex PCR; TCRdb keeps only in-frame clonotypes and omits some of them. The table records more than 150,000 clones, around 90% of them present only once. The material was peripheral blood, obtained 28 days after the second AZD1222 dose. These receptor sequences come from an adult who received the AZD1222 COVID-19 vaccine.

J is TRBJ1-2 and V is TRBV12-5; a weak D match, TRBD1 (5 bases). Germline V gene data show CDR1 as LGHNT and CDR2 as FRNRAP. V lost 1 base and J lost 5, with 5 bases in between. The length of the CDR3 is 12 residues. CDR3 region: CASGLEGYGYTF. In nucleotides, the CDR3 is TGTGCTAGTGGTTTGGAGGGGTATGGCTACACCTTC. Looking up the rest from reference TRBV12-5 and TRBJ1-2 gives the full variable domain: DARVTQTPRHKVTEMGQEVTMRCQPILGHNTVFWYRQTMMQGLELLAYFRNRAPLDDSGMPKDRFSAEMPDATLATLKIQPSEPRDSAVYFCASGLEGYGYTFGSGTRLTVV.

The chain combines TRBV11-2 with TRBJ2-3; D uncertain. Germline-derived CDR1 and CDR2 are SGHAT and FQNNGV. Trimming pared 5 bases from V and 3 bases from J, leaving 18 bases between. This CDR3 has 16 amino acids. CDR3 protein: CASSTRWSFRTDTQYF. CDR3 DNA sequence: TGTGCCAGCAGCACCCGATGGAGCTTTAGGACAGATACGCAGTATTTT.

CDR3 nucleotides: TGTGCCAGCAGCGACAGGGGGCGGACTGAAGCTTTCTTT. It is translated as CASSDRGRTEAFF. The rearrangement links TRBV6-6 to TRBJ1-1; 10 bases map to TRBD1. Trimming removed 6 bases from V and 5 bases from J; junction bases left unmatched: 3. CDR1 MNHNY and CDR2 SVGAGI come from the germline V gene (reference sequence). This CDR3 spans 13 amino acids.

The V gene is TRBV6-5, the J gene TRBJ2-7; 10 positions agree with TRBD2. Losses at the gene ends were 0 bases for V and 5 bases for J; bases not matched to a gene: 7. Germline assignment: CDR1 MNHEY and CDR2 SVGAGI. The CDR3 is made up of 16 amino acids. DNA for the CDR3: TGTGCCAGCAGTTACTCGACGGCTAGCGGGAGTCACGAGCAGTACTTC. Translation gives CASSYSTASGSHEQYF.

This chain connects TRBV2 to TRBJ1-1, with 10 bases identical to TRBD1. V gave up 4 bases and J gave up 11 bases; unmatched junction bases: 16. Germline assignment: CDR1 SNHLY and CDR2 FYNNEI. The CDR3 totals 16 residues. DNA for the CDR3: TGTGCCAGCAGTGGCCCCACCGGGACAGGGGAGGGAAGCGCTTTCTTT. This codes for CASSGPTGTGEGSAFF.

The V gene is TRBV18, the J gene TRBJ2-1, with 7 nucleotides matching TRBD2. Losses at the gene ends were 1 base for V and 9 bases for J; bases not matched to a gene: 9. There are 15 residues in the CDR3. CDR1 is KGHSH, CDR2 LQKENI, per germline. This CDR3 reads CASSPLAGESPEQFF. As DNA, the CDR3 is TGTGCCAGCTCACCACTGGCGGGAGAGTCGCCTGAGCAGTTCTTC.

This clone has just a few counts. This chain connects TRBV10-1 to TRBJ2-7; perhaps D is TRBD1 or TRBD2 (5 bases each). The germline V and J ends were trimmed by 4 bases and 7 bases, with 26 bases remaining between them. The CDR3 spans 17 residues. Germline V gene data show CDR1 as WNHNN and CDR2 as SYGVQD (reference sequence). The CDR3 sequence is CASSAGRRTLPSKEQYF. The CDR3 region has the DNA TGCGCCAGCAGTGCGGGACGGCGAACCCTCCCTTCGAAGGAGCAGTACTTC.

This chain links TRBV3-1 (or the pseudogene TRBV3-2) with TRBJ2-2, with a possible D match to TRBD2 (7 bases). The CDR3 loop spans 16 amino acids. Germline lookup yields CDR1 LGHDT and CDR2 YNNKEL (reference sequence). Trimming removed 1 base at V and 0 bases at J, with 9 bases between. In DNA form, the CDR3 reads TGTGCCAGCAGCCAAGTAGGGGGGGCGAACACCGGGGAGCTGTTTTTT. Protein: CASSQVGGANTGELFF.

Here the CDR3 reads CASRTSGTSTDTQYF. DNA for the CDR3: TGTGCCAGCAGGACTAGCGGAACTAGCACAGATACGCAGTATTTT. The gene calls are TRBV25-1 and TRBJ2-3; 9 bases fit TRBD2. V was clipped by 6 bases and J by 0 bases; unmatched bases: 4. The CDR3 sequence is 15 residues long. Germline assignment: CDR1 MGHDK and CDR2 SYGVNS.

The CDR3 DNA reads as TGTGCCAGCTCACCGACAGGGGTGGAAGAGACCCAGTACTTC. It specifies CASSPTGVEETQYF. This chain links TRBV18 with TRBJ2-5; 8 positions agree with TRBD1. This CDR3 comprises 14 residues. The V gene end was trimmed by 3 bases and the J gene end by 3 bases; junction bases not matched to a gene: 3. The germline CDR1 and CDR2 sequences are KGHSH and LQKENI.

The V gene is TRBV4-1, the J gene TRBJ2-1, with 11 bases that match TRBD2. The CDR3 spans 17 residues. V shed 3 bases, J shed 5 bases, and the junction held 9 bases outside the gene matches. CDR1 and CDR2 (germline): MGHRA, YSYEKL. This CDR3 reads CASSQSLLAGGHNEQFF. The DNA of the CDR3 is TGCGCCAGCAGCCAGTCCCTGCTAGCGGGGGGACACAATGAGCAGTTCTTC.

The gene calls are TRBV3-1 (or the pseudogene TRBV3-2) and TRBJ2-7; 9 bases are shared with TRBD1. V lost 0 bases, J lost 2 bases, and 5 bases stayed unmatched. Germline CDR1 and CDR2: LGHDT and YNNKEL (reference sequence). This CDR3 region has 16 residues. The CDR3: CASSQDPRQGAYEQYF. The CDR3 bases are TGTGCCAGCAGCCAAGACCCCAGACAGGGGGCCTACGAGCAGTACTTC.

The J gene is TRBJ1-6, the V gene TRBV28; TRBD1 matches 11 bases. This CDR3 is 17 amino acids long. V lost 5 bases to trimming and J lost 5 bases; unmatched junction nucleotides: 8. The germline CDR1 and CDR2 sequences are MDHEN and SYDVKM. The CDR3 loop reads CASSLRTGGYDNSPLHF. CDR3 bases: TGTGCCAGCAGTCTAAGGACAGGGGGCTACGATAATTCACCCCTCCACTTT.

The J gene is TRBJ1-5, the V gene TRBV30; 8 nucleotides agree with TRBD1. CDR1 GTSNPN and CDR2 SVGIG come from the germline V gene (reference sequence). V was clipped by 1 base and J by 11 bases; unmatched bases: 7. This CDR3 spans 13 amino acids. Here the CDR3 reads CAWSATGVLAQHF. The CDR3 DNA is TGTGCCTGGAGTGCGACAGGGGTTCTAGCCCAGCATTTT. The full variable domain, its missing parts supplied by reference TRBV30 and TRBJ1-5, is SQTIHQWPATLVQPVGSPLSLECTVEGTSNPNLYWYRQAAGRGLQLLFYSVGIGQISSEVPQNLSASRPQDRQFILSSKKLLLSDSGFYLCAWSATGVLAQHFGDGTRLSIL.

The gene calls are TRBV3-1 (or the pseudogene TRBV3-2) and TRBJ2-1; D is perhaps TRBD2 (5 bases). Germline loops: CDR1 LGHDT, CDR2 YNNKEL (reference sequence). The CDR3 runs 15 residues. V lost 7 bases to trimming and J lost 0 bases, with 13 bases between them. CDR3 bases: TGTGCCAGCACCGTGGACTCAAGCTCCTACAATGAGCAGTTCTTC. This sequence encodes CASTVDSSSYNEQFF.

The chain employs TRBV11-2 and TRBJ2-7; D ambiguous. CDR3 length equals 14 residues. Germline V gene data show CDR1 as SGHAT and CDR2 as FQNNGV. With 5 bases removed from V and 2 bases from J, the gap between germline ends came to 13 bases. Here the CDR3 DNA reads TGTGCCAGCAGCGTTGCGATTCCCACCTACGAGCAGTACTTC. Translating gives CASSVAIPTYEQYF.

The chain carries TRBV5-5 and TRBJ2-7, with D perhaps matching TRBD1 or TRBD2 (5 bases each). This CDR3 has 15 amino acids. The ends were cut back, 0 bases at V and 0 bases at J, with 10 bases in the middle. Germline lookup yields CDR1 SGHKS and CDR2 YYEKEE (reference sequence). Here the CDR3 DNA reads TGTGCCAGCAGCTTGGGACGGGGACGCTCCTACGAGCAGTACTTC. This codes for CASSLGRGRSYEQYF. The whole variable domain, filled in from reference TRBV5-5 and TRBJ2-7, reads DAGVTQSPTHLIKTRGQQVTLRCSPISGHKSVSWYQQVLGQGPQFIFQYYEKEERGRGNFPDRFSARQFPNYSSELNVNALLLGDSALYLCASSLGRGRSYEQYFGPGTRLTVT.

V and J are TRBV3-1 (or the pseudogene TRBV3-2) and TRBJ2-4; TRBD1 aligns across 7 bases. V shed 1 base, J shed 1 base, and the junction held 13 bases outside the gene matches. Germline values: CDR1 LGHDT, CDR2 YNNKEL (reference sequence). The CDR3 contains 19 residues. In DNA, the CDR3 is TGTGCCAGCAGCCAAGCTACCCTCCGCGGCAGGGGGGCCAAAAACATTCAGTACTTC. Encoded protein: CASSQATLRGRGAKNIQYF.

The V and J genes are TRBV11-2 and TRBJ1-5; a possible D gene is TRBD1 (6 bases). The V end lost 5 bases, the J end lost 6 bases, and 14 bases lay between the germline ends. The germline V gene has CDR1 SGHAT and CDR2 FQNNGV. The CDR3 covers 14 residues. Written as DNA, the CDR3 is TGTGCCAGCAGCCACGGGGGGGGCGGTCAGCCCCAGCATTTT. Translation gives CASSHGGGGQPQHF.

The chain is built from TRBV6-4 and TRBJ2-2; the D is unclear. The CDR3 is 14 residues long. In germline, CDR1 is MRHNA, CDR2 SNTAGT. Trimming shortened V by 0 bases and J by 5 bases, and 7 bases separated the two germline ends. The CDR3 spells CASSDSGWTGELFF. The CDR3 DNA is TGTGCCAGCAGTGACTCAGGGTGGACCGGGGAGCTGTTTTTT.

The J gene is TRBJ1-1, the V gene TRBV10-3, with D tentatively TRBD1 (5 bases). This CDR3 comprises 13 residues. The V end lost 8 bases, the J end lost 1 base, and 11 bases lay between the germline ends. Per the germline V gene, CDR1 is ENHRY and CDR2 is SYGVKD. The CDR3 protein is CAILGRENTEAFF. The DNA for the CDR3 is TGTGCCATCTTGGGCAGGGAGAACACTGAAGCTTTCTTT.

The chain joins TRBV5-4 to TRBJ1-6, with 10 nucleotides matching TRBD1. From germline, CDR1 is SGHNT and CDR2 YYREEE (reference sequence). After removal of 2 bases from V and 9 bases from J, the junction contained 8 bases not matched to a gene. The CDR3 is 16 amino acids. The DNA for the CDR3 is TGTGCCAGCAGCTTCGATGGACAGGGGGGACTTTCACCCCTCCACTTT. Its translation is CASSFDGQGGLSPLHF. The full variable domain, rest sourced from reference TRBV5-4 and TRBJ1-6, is ETGVTQSPTHLIKTRGQQVTLRCSSQSGHNTVSWYQQALGQGPQFIFQYYREEENGRGNFPPRFSGLQFPNYSSELNVNALELDDSALYLCASSFDGQGGLSPLHFGNGTRLTVT.

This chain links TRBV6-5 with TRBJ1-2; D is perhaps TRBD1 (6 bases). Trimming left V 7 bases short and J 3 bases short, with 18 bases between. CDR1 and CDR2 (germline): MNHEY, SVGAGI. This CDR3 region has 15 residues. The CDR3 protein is CASTTGGQIHYGYTF. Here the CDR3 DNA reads TGTGCCAGCACTACTGGGGGGCAGATACACTATGGCTACACCTTC.

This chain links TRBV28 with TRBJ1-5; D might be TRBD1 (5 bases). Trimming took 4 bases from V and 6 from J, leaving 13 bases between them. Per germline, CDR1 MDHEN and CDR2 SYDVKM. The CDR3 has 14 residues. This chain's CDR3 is CASSSEQAPQPQHF. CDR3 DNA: TGTGCCAGCAGTTCGGAACAGGCGCCTCAGCCCCAGCATTTT. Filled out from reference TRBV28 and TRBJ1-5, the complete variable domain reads DVKVTQSSRYLVKRTGEKVFLECVQDMDHENMFWYRQDPGLGLRLIYFSYDVKMKEKGDIPEGYSVSREKKERFSLILESASTNQTSMYLCASSSEQAPQPQHFGDGTRLSIL.

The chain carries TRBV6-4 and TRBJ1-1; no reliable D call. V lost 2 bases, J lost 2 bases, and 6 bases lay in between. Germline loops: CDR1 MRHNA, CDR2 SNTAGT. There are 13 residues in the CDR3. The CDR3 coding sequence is TGTGCCAGCAGTGACGGGGAAAACACTGAAGCTTTCTTT. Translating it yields CASSDGENTEAFF.

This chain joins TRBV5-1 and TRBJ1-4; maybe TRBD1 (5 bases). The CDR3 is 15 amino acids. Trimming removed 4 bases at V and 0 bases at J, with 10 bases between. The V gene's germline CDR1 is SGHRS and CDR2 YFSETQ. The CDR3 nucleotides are TGCGCCAGCAGCCCCCGGGGGTCAACTAATGAAAAACTGTTTTTT. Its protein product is CASSPRGSTNEKLFF.

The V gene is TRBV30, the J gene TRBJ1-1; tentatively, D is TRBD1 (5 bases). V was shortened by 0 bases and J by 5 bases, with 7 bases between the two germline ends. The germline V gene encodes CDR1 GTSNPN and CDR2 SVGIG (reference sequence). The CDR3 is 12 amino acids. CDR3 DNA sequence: TGTGCCTGGAGTGTGGGGCAGACTGAAGCTTTCTTT. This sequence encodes CAWSVGQTEAFF.

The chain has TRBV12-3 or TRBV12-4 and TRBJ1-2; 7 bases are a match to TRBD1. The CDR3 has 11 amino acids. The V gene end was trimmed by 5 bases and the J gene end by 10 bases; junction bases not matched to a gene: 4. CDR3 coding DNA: TGTGCCAGCAGTGGACAGGAAACCTACACCTTC. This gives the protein CASSGQETYTF.

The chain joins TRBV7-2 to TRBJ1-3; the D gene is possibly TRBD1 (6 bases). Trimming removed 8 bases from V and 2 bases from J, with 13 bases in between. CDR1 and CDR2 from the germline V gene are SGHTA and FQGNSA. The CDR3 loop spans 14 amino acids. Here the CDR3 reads CASGNTGPGNTIYF. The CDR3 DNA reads TGTGCCAGCGGAAATACAGGGCCTGGAAACACCATATATTTT.

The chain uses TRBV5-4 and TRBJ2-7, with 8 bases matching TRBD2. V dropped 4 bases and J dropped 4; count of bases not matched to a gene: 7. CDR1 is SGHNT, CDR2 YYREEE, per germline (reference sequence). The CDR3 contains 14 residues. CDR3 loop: CASSPGGRRYEQYF. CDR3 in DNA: TGTGCCAGCAGCCCGGGAGGGAGGCGGTACGAGCAGTACTTC.